The 30 T cell receptor beta chains below were found in one sample sequenced in a study of blood T cell repertoires in COVID-19. Libraries were prepared by immunoSEQ multiplex PCR; TCRdb keeps only in-frame clonotypes and omits some of them. The top ten hold around 10% of the sample, which has 50,000 to 70,000 clones, 90% seen once. Material: peripheral blood. The origin of the receptors is an elderly woman with active COVID-19.

The V call is TRBV5-1, the J call TRBJ1-3, with D tentatively TRBD1 (6 bases). Trimming took off 4 bases at V and 0 bases at J, with 14 bases between the two ends. The germline gives CDR1 SGHRS, CDR2 YFSETQ. The CDR3 is made up of 16 amino acids. CDR3 in amino acids: CASSADGQRSGNTIYF. In nucleotides, the CDR3 is TGCGCCAGCAGCGCGGACGGACAGCGCTCTGGAAACACCATATATTTT.

The chain joins TRBV4-2 to TRBJ2-1; D unresolved. Germline CDR1 and CDR2: LGHNA and YNFKEQ. This CDR3 region has 12 residues. Trimming cost V 0 bases and J 12 bases, with 9 bases left between them. The CDR3 DNA is TGTGCCAGCAGCCAAGATCGCGGTACGCAGTTCTTC. Residues: CASSQDRGTQFF.

The CDR3 bases are TGTGCCACCAGCAGAGCCCCGCAAGAGACCCAGTACTTC. Amino acid sequence: CATSRAPQETQYF. This rearrangement joins TRBV15 to TRBJ2-5; D unresolved. V lost 1 base and J lost 2, with 5 bases in between. In germline, CDR1 is LNHNV, CDR2 YYDKDF (reference sequence). The CDR3 spans 13 residues.

The chain carries TRBV10-3 and TRBJ1-2; TRBD1 matches 7 bases. Germline CDR1 is ENHRY and CDR2 is SYGVKD. The CDR3 is made up of 13 amino acids. The J segment lost 8 bases and the V segment lost 3 bases, leaving 6 bases of the junction unmatched. The CDR3 DNA follows: TGTGCCATCAGTGACCTGGCAGGGGGAGGCTACACCTTC. Translation gives CAISDLAGGGYTF.

This chain joins TRBV5-6 and TRBJ2-7; no definite D call. V lost 2 bases, J lost 7 bases, and 10 bases lay in between. CDR3 size: 12 residues. Looked up from germline, CDR1 is SGHDT and CDR2 is YYEEEE. In DNA, the CDR3 is TGTGCCAGCAGCTTATCCTATCTGGAGCAGTACTTC. Protein: CASSLSYLEQYF.

The chain joins TRBV9 to TRBJ2-3; D call uncertain. Germline V gives CDR1 SGDLS, CDR2 YYNGEE. Trimming shortened V by 0 bases and J by 4 bases, and 12 bases separated the two germline ends. This CDR3 comprises 15 residues. The CDR3 sequence: CASSVGGLGADTQYF. The CDR3 DNA is TGTGCCAGCAGCGTAGGTGGTCTGGGCGCAGATACGCAGTATTTT.

The chain combines TRBV28 with TRBJ2-7; 8 positions agree with TRBD1. V was pared by 6 bases and J by 0 bases, with 7 bases of the junction left unmatched. This CDR3 spans 15 amino acids. Germline V gene sequence: CDR1 MDHEN, CDR2 SYDVKM. CDR3 loop: CASSPPTGVSYEQYF. For the CDR3, the DNA is TGTGCCAGCAGCCCGCCGACAGGGGTCTCCTACGAGCAGTACTTC.

The sample holds one count of this clone. V is TRBV2 and J is TRBJ2-2; TRBD1 might be the D (5 bases). The CDR3 has 13 residues. CDR1 and CDR2 (germline): SNHLY, FYNNEI. Trimming removed 9 bases at V and 6 bases at J, with 14 bases between. The CDR3 protein is CASSTQVSGELFF. The CDR3 DNA reads as TGTGCCAGTTCGACACAGGTTTCCGGGGAGCTGTTTTTT.

The chain recombines TRBV5-1 with TRBJ1-3; TRBD1 matches at 8 bases. Trimming at V came to 4 bases and at J to 8 bases, leaving 8 bases not matched to a gene. The germline gives CDR1 SGHRS, CDR2 YFSETQ. CDR3 length equals 14 residues. The CDR3 protein is CASSPSGQADTIYF. In DNA form, the CDR3 reads TGCGCCAGCAGCCCCTCGGGACAGGCTGACACCATATATTTT.

The J gene is TRBJ2-7, the V gene TRBV6-2 or TRBV6-3; 8 bases are shared with TRBD1. The ends lost 5 bases at V and 4 bases at J; junction bases unmatched: 13. From germline, CDR1 is MNHEY and CDR2 SVGEGT. CDR3 size: 16 residues. CDR3 nucleotides: TGTGCCAGCAGTAACCAAGCGCAGGGGGCGTCTTACGAGCAGTACGTC. Residues: CASSNQAQGASYEQYV.

J is TRBJ2-5 and V is TRBV7-2; weak D call: TRBD2 (5 bases). The CDR3 runs to 15 residues. CDR1 and CDR2 from the germline V gene are SGHTA and FQGNSA. The ends were cut back, 3 bases at V and 4 bases at J, with 15 bases in the middle. CDR3: CASSFQAVARETQYF. The CDR3 DNA reads TGTGCCAGCAGCTTTCAGGCGGTAGCGCGAGAGACCCAGTACTTC.

This clone appeared a single time. The genes are TRBV4-1 and TRBJ1-5, with 7 bases lining up with TRBD1. Germline CDR1 and CDR2: MGHRA and YSYEKL. This CDR3 comprises 16 residues. Trimming took 3 bases from V and 6 from J; bases not matched to a gene: 11. The CDR3 DNA reads TGCGCCAGCAGCCAGAACAGGGGAAGCCCCGGTCAGCCCCAGCATTTT. It specifies CASSQNRGSPGQPQHF.

The rearrangement uses TRBV7-2 and TRBJ2-2, with 14 bases that match TRBD2. V was clipped by 8 bases and J by 2 bases; unmatched bases: 7. This CDR3 is built from 17 residues. CDR1 and CDR2 from the germline V gene are SGHTA and FQGNSA. DNA of the CDR3: TGTGCCAGCCGACGACTAGCGGGGGGGAGAAACACCGGGGAGCTGTTTTTT. Translating it yields CASRRLAGGRNTGELFF. Using reference TRBV7-2 and TRBJ2-2 for the parts outside the CDR3, the full variable domain is GAGVSQSPSNKVTEKGKDVELRCDPISGHTALYWYRQSLGQGLEFLIYFQGNSAPDKSGLPSDRFSAERTGGSVSTLTIQRTQQEDSAVYLCASRRLAGGRNTGELFFGEGSRLTVL.

V gene TRBV19 combines with J gene TRBJ2-7; 8 bases are a match to TRBD1. Germline V gene sequence: CDR1 LNHDA, CDR2 SQIVND (reference sequence). V shed 6 bases and J 2 bases; nucleotides not matched to a gene: 6. CDR3 length: 14 residues. The CDR3 reads CASRTSQGAYEQYF. The DNA of the CDR3 is TGTGCCAGTAGGACCTCACAGGGGGCCTACGAGCAGTACTTC.

The chain couples TRBV7-6 to TRBJ1-2; no reliable D call. Looked up from germline, CDR1 is SGHVS and CDR2 is FNYEAQ. This CDR3 is 15 amino acids long. Trimming removed 2 bases at V and 2 bases at J, with 12 bases between. The CDR3 DNA is TGTGCCAGCAGCTTATTGATTTTCCAGAACTATGGCTACACCTTC. As protein: CASSLLIFQNYGYTF.

The chain couples TRBV5-1 to TRBJ2-1, with a possible D match to TRBD1 (5 bases). The V gene lost 5 bases and the J gene lost 9 bases, with 18 bases spanning the gap. The CDR3 sequence is 14 residues long. Germline lookup yields CDR1 SGHRS and CDR2 YFSETQ. CDR3 in amino acids: CASSQGQGKSEQFF. The DNA for the CDR3 is TGCGCCAGCAGTCAGGGCCAGGGTAAGAGTGAGCAGTTCTTC.

The gene calls are TRBV11-2 and TRBJ1-1; TRBD1 is a possible D gene (5 bases). Trimming removed 5 bases at V and 1 base at J, with 14 bases between. Germline CDR1 and CDR2: SGHAT and FQNNGV. The CDR3 spans 15 residues. The CDR3 DNA reads TGTGCCAGCAGCCCGCTGAATCAGGGGAACACTGAAGCTTTCTTT. This gives the protein CASSPLNQGNTEAFF.

This chain joins TRBV5-1 and TRBJ1-3; D is uncertain. The CDR3 runs 16 residues. CDR1 and CDR2 (germline): SGHRS, YFSETQ. Between the trimmed V and J ends, which lost 4 bases and 0 bases, there was a span of 14 bases. The CDR3 DNA reads as TGCGCCAGCAGCCTCTCAGGCACCGGCTCTGGAAACACCATATATTTT. This translates into CASSLSGTGSGNTIYF. The full variable domain, with the rest looked up from reference TRBV5-1 and TRBJ1-3, is KAGVTQTPRYLIKTRGQQVTLSCSPISGHRSVSWYQQTPGQGLQFLFEYFSETQRNKGNFPGRFSGRQFSNSRSEMNVSTLELGDSALYLCASSLSGTGSGNTIYFGEGSWLTVV.

This clone was seen at least ten times. Different DNA sequences within this sample yield the same CDR3. The rearrangement uses TRBV10-3 and TRBJ2-2, with D possibly TRBD1 on 6 matching bases. Germline CDR1 is ENHRY and CDR2 is SYGVKD. V gave up 2 bases and J gave up 7 bases, with 14 bases separating them. The CDR3 is 15 amino acids. CDR3 amino acids: CAISEAGAGNGELFF. DNA for the CDR3: TGTGCCATCAGTGAGGCAGGGGCAGGGAACGGGGAGCTGTTTTTT.

This clone showed up just once. The chain employs TRBV7-2 and TRBJ2-1; D gene uncertain. V was trimmed by 5 bases and J by 2 bases, leaving 13 bases between them. The length of the CDR3 is 15 residues. From germline, CDR1 is SGHTA and CDR2 FQGNSA. The CDR3 loop is CASSAEAVTYNEQFF. CDR3 sequence (DNA): TGTGCCAGCAGCGCAGAGGCAGTTACCTACAATGAGCAGTTCTTC.

The chain links TRBV4-1 to TRBJ2-7; D may be TRBD2 (7 bases). Germline lookup yields CDR1 MGHRA and CDR2 YSYEKL. V shed 3 bases and J shed 2 bases, with 20 bases lying between them. The CDR3 totals 17 residues. As DNA, the CDR3 is TGCGCCAGCAGCCATCCCGACGGGGGCGGGAGTCCCTACGAGCAGTACTTC. The encoded protein is CASSHPDGGGSPYEQYF.

This clone was detected only a few times. The rearrangement joins TRBV2 to TRBJ2-7; 11 bases map to TRBD2. J was trimmed by 0 bases and V by 6 bases; bases with no gene match: 4. The CDR3 runs 15 residues. Germline loops: CDR1 SNHLY, CDR2 FYNNEI. CDR3 in DNA: TGTGCCAGCAGCCCGACTAGCGGGAACTCCTACGAGCAGTACTTC. It encodes CASSPTSGNSYEQYF.

The gene calls are TRBV3-1 (or the pseudogene TRBV3-2) and TRBJ2-3; 7 nucleotides match TRBD1. The CDR3 covers 15 residues. V was pared by 4 bases and J by 3 bases, with 7 bases of the junction left unmatched. CDR1 is LGHDT and CDR2 is YNNKEL in the germline V gene (reference sequence). The CDR3 DNA sequence: TGTGCCAGCAGCCCCGACAGGGACCTGACAGATACGCAGTATTTT. It translates to CASSPDRDLTDTQYF.

This chain joins TRBV2 and TRBJ1-3; 8 bases are a match to TRBD1. This CDR3 has 16 amino acids. Germline values: CDR1 SNHLY, CDR2 FYNNEI. The V gene end was trimmed by 3 bases and the J gene end by 5 bases; junction bases not matched to a gene: 9. This CDR3 is CASSDSQGAQRNTIYF. CDR3 DNA sequence: TGTGCCAGCAGTGACAGCCAGGGGGCGCAAAGAAACACCATATATTTT. Combining the CDR3 with reference TRBV2 and TRBJ1-3 gives the whole variable domain EPEVTQTPSHQVTQMGQEVILRCVPISNHLYFYWYRQILGQKVEFLVSFYNNEISEKSEIFDDQFSVERPDGSNFTLKIRSTKLEDSAMYFCASSDSQGAQRNTIYFGEGSWLTVV.

Only a few counts were recorded for this clone. The chain uses TRBV7-2 and TRBJ1-5; 8 nucleotides match TRBD1. CDR3 length: 15 amino acids. The ends lost 1 base at V and 4 bases at J; junction bases unmatched: 3. Looked up from germline, CDR1 is SGHTA and CDR2 is FQGNSA. CDR3 in amino acids: CASSLVGQANQPQHF. The CDR3 region has the DNA TGTGCCAGCAGCTTAGTGGGACAGGCGAATCAGCCCCAGCATTTT.

This chain uses TRBV27 with TRBJ2-7, with TRBD1 matching 8 bases. The CDR3 sequence is 14 residues long. The trim removed 4 bases at V and 3 bases at J, leaving 5 bases unmatched. Germline CDR1 and CDR2: MNHEY and SMNVEV (reference sequence). CDR3 nucleotide sequence: TGTGCCAGCAGTTCCGGACAGGGACACTACGAGCAGTACTTC. This encodes CASSSGQGHYEQYF.

The V call is TRBV7-6, the J call TRBJ1-6, with 7 bases identical to TRBD1. This CDR3 is built from 17 residues. Losses at the gene ends were 1 base for V and 0 bases for J; bases not matched to a gene: 3. Germline CDR1 is SGHVS and CDR2 is FNYEAQ. CDR3 DNA: TGTGCCAGCAGCTTAGAAGGGGGCGCCTCCTATAATTCACCCCTCCACTTT. Its protein product is CASSLEGGASYNSPLHF. The full variable domain, with the rest looked up from reference TRBV7-6 and TRBJ1-6, is GAGVSQSPRYKVTKRGQDVALRCDPISGHVSLYWYRQALGQGPEFLTYFNYEAQQDKSGLPNDRFSAERPEGSISTLTIQRTEQRDSAMYRCASSLEGGASYNSPLHFGNGTRLTVT.

The J gene is TRBJ2-1, the V gene TRBV18; 7 nucleotides agree with TRBD2. V gave up 3 bases and J gave up 7 bases; unmatched junction bases: 9. Germline CDR1 KGHSH, CDR2 LQKENI. The CDR3 loop spans 15 amino acids. This chain's CDR3 is CASSPSGEGGNEQFF. CDR3 DNA: TGTGCCAGCTCACCGTCCGGGGAGGGCGGAAATGAGCAGTTCTTC.

The chain has TRBV28 and TRBJ1-4; TRBD1 aligns across 11 bases. Trimming removed 4 bases from V and 5 bases from J; junction bases left unmatched: 3. There are 15 residues in the CDR3. In germline, CDR1 is MDHEN, CDR2 SYDVKM. CDR3 in amino acids: CASSSRDRGNEKLFF. CDR3 nucleotide sequence: TGTGCCAGCAGTTCCCGGGACAGGGGGAATGAAAAACTGTTTTTT.

This sequence joins TRBV6-5 and TRBJ1-5, with TRBD1 identical over 7 bases. The trim removed 4 bases at V and 1 base at J, leaving 7 bases unmatched. Germline CDR1 is MNHEY and CDR2 is SVGAGI. The CDR3 totals 16 residues. DNA of the CDR3: TGTGCCAGCAGTTTAAAGGGGGCGCCGAGCAATCAGCCCCAGCATTTT. Amino acid sequence: CASSLKGAPSNQPQHF.